One sample yielded the 26 T cell receptor beta chains listed below, sequenced in a study of OX40 agonist ivuxolimab in advanced cancers. This table comes from immunoSEQ multiplex PCR, and its TCRdb copy is limited to in-frame clones, with some not included. The data contain tens of thousands of clones, around 67% of them singletons. The material sequenced was CD4+ or CD8+ T cells sorted from blood, taken in a trial of the OX40 agonist ivuxolimab. These receptors were obtained from an adult with an advanced solid tumor such as melanoma, head and neck, liver or kidney cancer.

The rearrangement uses TRBV29-1 and TRBJ2-2; the D gene could be TRBD1 or TRBD2 (5 bases each). Looked up from germline, CDR1 is SQVTM and CDR2 is ANQGSEA. V shed 5 bases and J shed 6 bases, with 19 bases lying between them. The length of the CDR3 is 15 residues. The CDR3 spells CSVLPGQGPPGELFF. DNA of the CDR3: TGCAGCGTTCTCCCGGGGCAAGGCCCTCCCGGGGAGCTGTTTTTT.

The chain joins TRBV7-6 to TRBJ2-2, with D perhaps matching TRBD1 (6 bases). This CDR3 is 15 amino acids long. V gave up 6 bases and J gave up 0 bases, with 11 bases separating them. CDR1 is SGHVS, CDR2 FNYEAQ, per germline. The CDR3 loop reads CASSLQGTNTGELFF. The CDR3 DNA follows: TGTGCCAGCAGTCTACAGGGAACGAACACCGGGGAGCTGTTTTTT.

The V and J genes are TRBV7-9 and TRBJ2-1, with 10 bases aligning to TRBD1. The CDR3 is 15 residues long. CDR1 and CDR2 (germline): SEHNR, FQNEAQ (reference sequence). Trimming took 5 bases from V and 4 from J; bases not matched to a gene: 5. The CDR3 nucleotides are TGTGCCAGCAGCCACCGGGACAGGGGATACAATGAGCAGTTCTTC. It translates to CASSHRDRGYNEQFF.

This sequence joins TRBV29-1 and TRBJ2-7; perhaps D is TRBD1 or TRBD2 (5 bases each). This CDR3 has 12 amino acids. Germline assignment: CDR1 SQVTM and CDR2 ANQGSEA. Trimming pared 5 bases from V and 3 bases from J, leaving 11 bases between. The CDR3 nucleotides read TGCAGCGTTTTTGAGGGGTACTACGAGCAGTACTTC. Translating gives CSVFEGYYEQYF.

The rearrangement links TRBV28 to TRBJ1-6, with 8 positions matching TRBD1. The CDR3 loop spans 15 amino acids. Looked up from germline, CDR1 is MDHEN and CDR2 is SYDVKM. Losses at the gene ends were 6 bases for V and 3 bases for J; bases not matched to a gene: 4. The CDR3 spells CASRLTGGYNSPLHF. In DNA form, the CDR3 reads TGTGCCAGCAGATTAACAGGGGGCTATAATTCACCCCTCCACTTT.

In nucleotides, the CDR3 is TGTGCCAGCAGTTACGGGGGACTAGCGAGGGAGACCCAGTACTTC. Protein: CASSYGGLARETQYF. V is TRBV6-5 and J is TRBJ2-5, with TRBD2 matching 10 bases. The CDR3 length is 15 residues. The germline V gene encodes CDR1 MNHEY and CDR2 SVGAGI. J lost 5 bases, V lost 2 bases, and 5 bases had no gene match.

The rearrangement uses TRBV5-1 and TRBJ1-6; unclear D gene. Germline V gives CDR1 SGHRS, CDR2 YFSETQ. The CDR3 contains 14 residues. Trimming removed 6 bases at V and 4 bases at J, with 11 bases between. The CDR3 DNA follows: TGCGCCAGCACCGAGGGAACTTATAATTCACCCCTCCACTTT. This sequence encodes CASTEGTYNSPLHF.

The CDR3 is CASSYQISYNEQFF. CDR3 DNA: TGCGCCAGCAGCTATCAGATTTCCTACAATGAGCAGTTCTTC. This chain uses TRBV4-1 with TRBJ2-1, with no clear D. V was shortened by 5 bases and J by 1 base, with 9 bases between the two germline ends. The CDR3 is 14 amino acids. Germline V gene sequence: CDR1 MGHRA, CDR2 YSYEKL.

Notes on this clone: The likely explanation is a read error, given a far larger clone one base away. The chain carries TRBV29-1 and TRBJ2-7, with TRBD2 as a possible D gene (5 bases). Germline V lookup: CDR1 SQVTM, CDR2 ANQGSEA. There are 14 residues in the CDR3. The CDR3 sequence is CSVSHGGGLSPLHF. CDR3 nucleotides: TGCAGCGTTTCGCACGGAGGTGGGCTGTCACCCCTCCACTTC.

This clone is judged medium-sized. The chain recombines TRBV7-9 with TRBJ2-7; 8 nucleotides line up with TRBD1. There are 16 residues in the CDR3. Losses at the gene ends were 1 base for V and 3 bases for J; bases not matched to a gene: 8. CDR1 SEHNR and CDR2 FQNEAQ come from the germline V gene (reference sequence). The CDR3 here is CASSLGPRDRSYEQYF. The CDR3 region has the DNA TGTGCCAGCAGCTTAGGTCCGCGGGACAGGAGCTACGAGCAGTACTTC.

The chain couples TRBV28 to TRBJ2-7; D is undetermined. Trimming stripped 4 bases from V and 6 bases from J, with 10 bases between. CDR3 length equals 12 residues. CDR1 and CDR2 (germline): MDHEN, SYDVKM. As DNA, the CDR3 is TGTGCCAGCAGTTCCCCTGAGGCCGAGCAGTACTTC. It yields the protein CASSSPEAEQYF.

The chain couples TRBV2 to TRBJ2-2; the D is unclear. This CDR3 spans 13 amino acids. Germline V gene lookup returns CDR1 SNHLY and CDR2 FYNNEI. The V end lost 1 base, the J end lost 4 bases, and 4 bases lay between the germline ends. This chain's CDR3 is CASSEESTGELFF. CDR3 nucleotide sequence: TGTGCCAGCAGTGAAGAGTCCACCGGGGAGCTGTTTTTT. The full variable domain, rest sourced from reference TRBV2 and TRBJ2-2, is EPEVTQTPSHQVTQMGQEVILRCVPISNHLYFYWYRQILGQKVEFLVSFYNNEISEKSEIFDDQFSVERPDGSNFTLKIRSTKLEDSAMYFCASSEESTGELFFGEGSRLTVL.

In its sample, this clone was seen a few times. The chain combines TRBV4-1 with TRBJ2-5, with TRBD1 matching 10 bases. In germline, CDR1 is MGHRA, CDR2 YSYEKL. The CDR3 contains 16 residues. The junction had 7 bases not matched to a gene; V was cut back by 2 bases and J by 4 bases. CDR3 bases: TGCGCCAGCAGCCAACGACAGGGGGCCACCATAGAGACCCAGTACTTC. This encodes CASSQRQGATIETQYF.

The chain couples TRBV7-9 to TRBJ2-5; 10 bases map to TRBD2. The CDR3 sequence is 15 residues long. Germline CDR1 reads SEHNR; CDR2 reads FQNEAQ (reference sequence). Germline trimming cut 5 bases from V and 4 bases from J; bases unmatched to any gene: 7. The CDR3 nucleotides read TGTGCCAGCAGCCATGGCAGCGGGGGGGCAGAGACCCAGTACTTC. It translates to CASSHGSGGAETQYF.

The V and J genes are TRBV29-1 and TRBJ2-7, with D possibly called TRBD1 or TRBD2 (6 bases each). Trimming cost V 1 base and J 0 bases, with 10 bases left between them. Germline V CDR1 and CDR2: SQVTM, ANQGSEA. This CDR3 comprises 14 residues. CDR3 sequence reads: CSVEGGAYSYEQYF. CDR3 coding DNA: TGCAGCGTTGAAGGGGGGGCTTACTCCTACGAGCAGTACTTC.

V usage is TRBV30 and J usage is TRBJ1-6; the D gene is possibly TRBD1 (5 bases). The CDR3 has 13 residues. The germline CDR1 and CDR2 sequences are GTSNPN and SVGIG (reference sequence). The V gene lost 3 bases and the J gene lost 7 bases, with 10 bases spanning the gap. This chain's CDR3 is CAWSAGVNSPLHF. CDR3 nucleotides: TGTGCCTGGAGCGCGGGGGTGAATTCACCCCTCCACTTT.

This clone was counted a few times. This chain links TRBV9 with TRBJ2-7; D is uncertain. Trimming stripped 0 bases from V and 3 bases from J, with 13 bases between. The CDR3 runs 15 residues. Germline V gene lookup returns CDR1 SGDLS and CDR2 YYNGEE. The chain's CDR3 is CASSVAGLSGYEQYF. As DNA, the CDR3 is TGTGCCAGCAGCGTAGCTGGCTTGTCAGGCTACGAGCAGTACTTC. The full variable domain, in which reference TRBV9 and TRBJ2-7 provide the parts outside the CDR3, is DSGVTQTPKHLITATGQRVTLRCSPRSGDLSVYWYQQSLDQGLQFLIQYYNGEERAKGNILERFSAQQFPDLHSELNLSSLELGDSALYFCASSVAGLSGYEQYFGPGTRLTVT.

The chain recombines TRBV9 with TRBJ1-2; a possible D gene is TRBD1 (6 bases). Germline-derived CDR1 and CDR2 are SGDLS and YYNGEE. Trimming took 4 bases from V and 6 from J, leaving 10 bases between them. This CDR3 is built from 12 residues. The CDR3 DNA reads as TGTGCCAGCAGCCGGGACATAGATGGCTACACCTTC. This encodes CASSRDIDGYTF.

This CDR3 reads CASGSSQPQHF. In DNA, the CDR3 is TGTGCCAGCGGAAGCTCTCAGCCCCAGCATTTT. This chain connects TRBV6-1 to TRBJ1-5; D is unresolved. CDR1 and CDR2 from the germline V gene are MNHNS and SASEGT. Trimming took 8 bases from V and 6 from J, leaving 8 bases between them. CDR3 size: 11 residues.

This clone was seen a few times. CDR3 sequence reads: CASRDIGGGAYNEQFF. The CDR3 DNA sequence: TGTGCCAGCAGAGATATCGGGGGAGGCGCCTACAATGAGCAGTTCTTC. The chain employs TRBV9 and TRBJ2-1, with D perhaps TRBD2 (6 bases). The CDR3 sequence is 16 residues long. Germline CDR1 and CDR2: SGDLS and YYNGEE. Trimming took 5 bases from V and 2 from J, leaving 17 bases between them.

The J gene is TRBJ1-2, the V gene TRBV28; the D gene is possibly TRBD1 (6 bases). CDR1 and CDR2 from the germline V gene are MDHEN and SYDVKM. There are 18 residues in the CDR3. Trimming shortened V by 7 bases and J by 2 bases, and 26 bases separated the two germline ends. CDR3 nucleotide sequence: TGTGCCAGCAATTTTGGAGGCGGCAGGGGCCCTCGGAACTATGGCTACACCTTC. Protein: CASNFGGGRGPRNYGYTF.

The chain recombines TRBV13 with TRBJ2-7; D gene unclear. Trimming left V 0 bases short and J 4 bases short, with 10 bases between. Germline CDR1 reads PRHDT; CDR2 reads FYEKMQ (reference sequence). This CDR3 is built from 14 residues. DNA for the CDR3: TGTGCCAGCAGCTTAGGGGGATCGAATTACGAGCAGTACTTC. This encodes CASSLGGSNYEQYF.

This clone was detected ten times or more. The chain couples TRBV9 to TRBJ2-5; 8 bases map to TRBD2. Trimming at V came to 4 bases and at J to 4 bases, leaving 12 bases not matched to a gene. The CDR3 has 16 residues. CDR1 SGDLS and CDR2 YYNGEE come from the germline V gene. The CDR3 sequence: CASSPYSGAGGETQYF. CDR3 nucleotides: TGTGCCAGCAGCCCCTATAGCGGGGCGGGTGGAGAGACCCAGTACTTC.

The chain has TRBV2 and TRBJ1-2, with D perhaps TRBD1 (6 bases). V lost 3 bases and J lost 11, with 13 bases in between. Germline lookup yields CDR1 SNHLY and CDR2 FYNNEI. CDR3 length: 12 amino acids. CDR3 nucleotides: TGTGCCAGCAGTGAGTTGGGGGCTGCTTACACCTTC. It is translated as CASSELGAAYTF.

V gene TRBV25-1 combines with J gene TRBJ2-1, with TRBD2 identical over 11 bases. Germline V gives CDR1 MGHDK, CDR2 SYGVNS. After removal of 4 bases from V and 0 bases from J, the junction contained 8 bases not matched to a gene. CDR3 length: 18 residues. In nucleotides, the CDR3 is TGTGCCAGCAGTGGGATTACTAGCGGGGGTTCCTCCTACAATGAGCAGTTCTTC. Its protein product is CASSGITSGGSSYNEQFF. Looking up the rest from reference TRBV25-1 and TRBJ2-1 gives the full variable domain: EADIYQTPRYLVIGTGKKITLECSQTMGHDKMYWYQQDPGMELHLIHYSYGVNSTEKGDLSSESTVSRIRTEHFPLTLESARPSHTSQYLCASSGITSGGSSYNEQFFGPGTRLTVL.

The genes are TRBV19 and TRBJ2-7, with 7 nucleotides matching TRBD1. The CDR3 is 14 amino acids. The germline V gene encodes CDR1 LNHDA and CDR2 SQIVND (reference sequence). After removal of 6 bases from V and 7 bases from J, the junction contained 12 bases not matched to a gene. CDR3 sequence: CASRLDRAGGEQYF. CDR3 DNA sequence: TGTGCCAGTAGACTTGACAGGGCGGGTGGAGAGCAGTACTTC.